The 22 T cell receptor beta chains presented below share a single source sample, sequenced in a study of tumor-infiltrating lymphocytes in primary liver carcinoma. Both RNA and DNA were isolated together from around 20-30 mg of bulk tissue that had not been sorted. The researchers produced TCR beta cDNA from about 510 ng total RNA with a constant-region primer. Libraries for TCR beta were built through three nested multiplex PCR rounds, which together made up a slightly modified ARM-PCR procedure. The two initial PCR rounds, roughly 10 cycles each, used TRBV1-TRBV30 forward and C-beta reverse primers. TCRdb passed the multiplex PCR reads through MiXCR, listing each CDR3 protein once. The data hold tens of thousands of distinct CDR3 sequences, with 72% observed a single time. Sequenced input: liver tumor tissue from sampling region 1. Stated subset: tumor region T1, superior pole. All receptors derive from a man in his forties with primary liver carcinoma and hepatitis B virus infection.

This clonotype was seen many times. The genes are TRBV5-1 and TRBJ2-2, with 9 bases fitting TRBD2. Losses at the gene ends were 2 bases for V and 5 bases for J; bases not matched to a gene: 7. The CDR3 runs to 16 residues. Germline V gives CDR1 SGHRS, CDR2 YFSETQ. The CDR3 loop reads CASSFQLAGFTGELFF. The DNA of the CDR3 is TGCGCCAGCAGCTTCCAACTAGCGGGTTTTACCGGGGAGCTGTTTTTT. Drawing the rest from reference TRBV5-1 and TRBJ2-2, the complete variable domain is KAGVTQTPRYLIKTRGQQVTLSCSPISGHRSVSWYQQTPGQGLQFLFEYFSETQRNKGNFPGRFSGRQFSNSRSEMNVSTLELGDSALYLCASSFQLAGFTGELFFGEGSRLTVL.

In its sample, this clonotype was seen many times. The rearrangement links TRBV29-1 to TRBJ2-5; 9 bases line up with TRBD1. CDR3 size: 13 residues. Unmatched junction bases numbered 6, after V lost 6 bases and J lost 4 bases. Per germline, CDR1 SQVTM and CDR2 ANQGSEA. CDR3 in DNA: TGCAGCGTACGCCGGGACAGGGTAGAGACCCAGTACTTC. Amino acids: CSVRRDRVETQYF.

Details on this clonotype: Its ends do not fully match the called genes, so a read error is possible. The chain uses TRBV6-5 and TRBJ2-3; 11 positions agree with TRBD1. This CDR3 contains 15 residues. The germline V gene has CDR1 MNHEY and CDR2 SVGAGI. The CDR3, as DNA: TGTGCCAGCAGTGTGGGACAGGGGGGCACAGATACGCAATATTTT. Its protein product is CASSVGQGGTDTQYF.

The V gene is TRBV11-2, the J gene TRBJ1-2; no definite D call. This CDR3 comprises 14 residues. CDR1 SGHAT and CDR2 FQNNGV come from the germline V gene. Trimming pared 4 bases from V and 3 bases from J, leaving 12 bases between. DNA for the CDR3: TGTGCCAGCAGCTCAGCCGACATGTACTATGGCTACACCTTC. Translated, it gives CASSSADMYYGYTF.

This chain links TRBV11-2 with TRBJ2-1, with D perhaps TRBD2 (6 bases). This CDR3 spans 18 amino acids. Trimming removed 3 bases at V and 6 bases at J, with 24 bases between. From germline, CDR1 is SGHAT and CDR2 FQNNGV. The CDR3 DNA reads TGTGCCAGCAGCTTCGGGGCAGGAGGGCACGGGAATTCCAATGAGCAGTTCTTC. Its protein is CASSFGAGGHGNSNEQFF.

About this clonotype: Mismatch with germline at one junction end may stem from a read error. J is TRBJ2-5 and V is TRBV10-3, with a possible D match to TRBD1 (6 bases). Germline assignment: CDR1 ENHRY and CDR2 SYGVKD. This CDR3 spans 14 amino acids. CDR3 sequence (DNA): TGTGCCATCAGTGAACAGGGCATTCAAGAGACCCAATACTTC. It yields the protein CAISEQGIQETQYF.

Points on this clonotype: The junction and the germline gene differ at one end; a read error may be behind it. The rearrangement uses TRBV29-1 and TRBJ2-3, with D possibly being TRBD2 (5 bases). The germline V gene has CDR1 SQVTM and CDR2 ANQGSEA. This CDR3 region has 12 residues. The DNA of the CDR3 is TGCAGGGTTACGGCTAGCATAGATAAGCAGTATTTT. Translation gives CRVTASIDKQYF.

This clonotype was seen once. One end of the junction fails to match germline, which may point to a read error. The genes are TRBV29-1 and TRBJ2-5; no definite D call. The CDR3 runs to 13 residues. Germline CDR1 reads SQVTM; CDR2 reads ANQGSEA. CDR3 residues: CSVGGMAVETQYF. In DNA form, the CDR3 reads TGCAGCGTTGGTGGGATGGCCGTTGAGACCCAATACTTC.

This chain uses TRBV11-2 with TRBJ2-2, with 11 bases that match TRBD2. The germline V gene encodes CDR1 SGHAT and CDR2 FQNNGV. This CDR3 region has 17 residues. The trim removed 5 bases at V and 6 bases at J, leaving 11 bases unmatched. CDR3 loop: CASSVGLAVSPAGELFF. The CDR3 DNA sequence: TGTGCCAGCAGCGTGGGACTAGCGGTCTCCCCAGCCGGGGAGCTGTTTTTT. Based on the CDR3 plus reference TRBV11-2 and TRBJ2-2, the full variable domain is EAGVAQSPRYKIIEKRQSVAFWCNPISGHATLYWYQQILGQGPKLLIQFQNNGVVDDSQLPKDRFSAERLKGVDSTLKIQPAKLEDSAVYLCASSVGLAVSPAGELFFGEGSRLTVL.

This clonotype occurred many times. The chain couples TRBV11-2 to TRBJ2-1; TRBD2 agrees at 14 bases. The germline CDR1 and CDR2 sequences are SGHAT and FQNNGV. The CDR3 extends over 17 amino acids. Trimming removed 5 bases from V and 5 bases from J; junction bases left unmatched: 8. The DNA of the CDR3 is TGTGCCAGCAGCACCCTCGGGACTAGCGGGAGTGACAATGAGCAGTTCTTC. Protein: CASSTLGTSGSDNEQFF.

About this clonotype itself: Compared with germline, one end of the junction differs, possibly owing to a read error. The genes are TRBV9 and TRBJ2-5, with TRBD1 matching over 7 bases. Germline values: CDR1 SGDLS, CDR2 YYNGEE. This CDR3 is built from 14 residues. The CDR3 region has the DNA TGTGCCAGCAGCGTAGGACAGGGCCAAGAGACTCAGTACTTC. It specifies CASSVGQGQETQYF.

This clonotype was counted many times. This chain joins TRBV12-3 or TRBV12-4 and TRBJ2-5, with 7 bases matching TRBD2. The CDR3 has 13 residues. After removal of 8 bases from V and 5 bases from J, the junction contained 8 bases not matched to a gene. CDR3 nucleotide sequence: TGTGCCAGCCACGGGGAGGGAGAGGAGACCCAGTACTTC. The encoded protein is CASHGEGEETQYF.

With regard to this clonotype: Being one base from a much bigger clone, this may be a read error. The CDR3 sequence is CANSSRGLFNEQFF. CDR3 nucleotide sequence: TGTGCCAACAGCTCCAGGGGGCTTTTCAATGAGCAGTTCTTC. The chain joins TRBV28 to TRBJ2-1, with TRBD1 identical over 8 bases. Germline CDR1 is MDHEN and CDR2 is SYDVKM. Losses at the gene ends were 10 bases for V and 6 bases for J; bases not matched to a gene: 11. The CDR3 spans 14 residues.

This clonotype has a handful of counts. It may be a read error: a sequence one base away is much more abundant. The chain combines TRBV4-1 with TRBJ1-2, with TRBD1 matching 7 bases. The J segment lost 4 bases and the V segment lost 5 bases, leaving 7 bases of the junction unmatched. This CDR3 spans 14 amino acids. CDR1 MGHRA and CDR2 YSYEKL come from the germline V gene. CDR3 bases: TGCGCCAGCAGCACCACAGGGGATGGCTATGGCTACACCTTC. Its translation: CASSTTGDGYGYTF.

Details on this clonotype: A much larger clonotype is one base distant, so this may be a read error. The chain recombines TRBV5-1 with TRBJ1-2; D remains ambiguous. This CDR3 comprises 13 residues. V was trimmed by 6 bases and J by 0 bases, leaving 9 bases between them. The germline V gene has CDR1 SGHRS and CDR2 YFSETQ. This CDR3 reads CASNLTANYGYTF. The DNA of the CDR3 is TGCGCCAGCAACTTAACCGCTAACTATGGCTACACCTTC.

A word on this clonotype: This likely comes from a read error, as the CDR3 has no conserved phenylalanine or tryptophan at its end. This chain connects TRBV6-1 to TRBJ2-5; D gene unclear. The germline V gene has CDR1 MNHNS and CDR2 SASEGT. The CDR3 spans 16 residues. The CDR3: CASGATPNEFREAQYL. In DNA form, the CDR3 reads TGTGCCAGCGGAGCAACACCCAATGAATTTCGAGAGGCCCAGTACCTC.

Details on this clonotype: One junction end does not reproduce the germline sequence, and a read error may be involved. The J gene is TRBJ2-2, the V gene TRBV6-6, with D unresolved. The CDR3 sequence is 14 residues long. Germline V lookup: CDR1 MNHNY, CDR2 SVGAGI (reference sequence). The CDR3 DNA follows: TGTGCCAGTCGTGGACGGGCAAACATCGGGGAGCTGTTTTTT. Amino acid sequence: CASRGRANIGELFF.

V is TRBV6-6 and J is TRBJ2-3; tentatively, D is TRBD1 (6 bases). V was pared by 9 bases and J by 2 bases, with 18 bases between. The germline V gene has CDR1 MNHNY and CDR2 SVGAGI (reference sequence). The CDR3 runs to 15 residues. This CDR3 is CASRRRDTATDTQYF. DNA of the CDR3: TGTGCCAGTAGGAGAAGGGACACCGCCACAGATACGCAGTATTTT.

Points on this clonotype: The conserved closing phenylalanine or tryptophan is absent in this CDR3, likely reflecting a read error. The chain joins TRBV7-8 to TRBJ2-2; D remains unclear. Germline assignment: CDR1 SGHVS and CDR2 FQNEAQ. Trimming removed 3 bases from V and 5 bases from J, with 10 bases in between. The CDR3 consists of 14 residues. CDR3 residues: CASSLFGQTGELFL. Written as DNA, the CDR3 is TGTGCCAGCAGCTTGTTCGGCCAAACCGGGGAGCTGTTTCTT.

With regard to this clonotype: A single base separates this from a much larger clone, so it may be a read error. This chain joins TRBV12-5 and TRBJ1-4, with a weak D call TRBD1 (6 bases). Germline loops: CDR1 LGHNT, CDR2 FRNRAP. This CDR3 comprises 18 residues. The chain's CDR3 is CASGQPGHPRRTNEELFF. In nucleotides, the CDR3 is TGTGCTAGTGGCCAACCGGGACACCCGAGGCGGACTAATGAAGAACTGTTTTTT.

In nucleotides, the CDR3 is TGTACCGTAGGGACTGGCAGGGCCTACAATGAGCAGTTCTTC. Protein product: CTVGTGRAYNEQFF. The V gene is TRBV6-2 or TRBV6-3, the J gene TRBJ2-1; D perhaps matches TRBD2 (6 bases). The germline CDR1 and CDR2 sequences are MNHEY and SVGEGT. The CDR3 sequence is 14 residues long.

Details on this clonotype: An end of the junction does not agree with germline; a read error may underlie this. The CDR3 protein is CSVERLTSGTYNEQFF. The CDR3 region has the DNA TGCAGCGTTGAACGCCTGACTAGTGGGACCTACAACGAGCAGTTCTTC. V and J are TRBV29-1 and TRBJ2-1; D is perhaps TRBD2 (6 bases). The CDR3 has 16 amino acids. The germline V gene has CDR1 SQVTM and CDR2 ANQGSEA.